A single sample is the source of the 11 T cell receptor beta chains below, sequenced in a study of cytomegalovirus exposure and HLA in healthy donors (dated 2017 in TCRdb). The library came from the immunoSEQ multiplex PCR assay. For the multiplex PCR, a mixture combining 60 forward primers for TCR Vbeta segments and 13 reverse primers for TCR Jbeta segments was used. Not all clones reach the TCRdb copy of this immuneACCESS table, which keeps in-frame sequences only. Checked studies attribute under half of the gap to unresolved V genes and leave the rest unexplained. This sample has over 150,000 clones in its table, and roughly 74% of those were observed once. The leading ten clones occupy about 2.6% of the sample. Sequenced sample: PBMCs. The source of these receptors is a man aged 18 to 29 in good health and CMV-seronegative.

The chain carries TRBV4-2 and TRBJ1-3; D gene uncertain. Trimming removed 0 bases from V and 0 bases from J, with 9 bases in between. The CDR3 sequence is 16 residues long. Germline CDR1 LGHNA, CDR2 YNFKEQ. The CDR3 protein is CASSQDRQSSGNTIYF. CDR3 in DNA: TGTGCCAGCAGCCAAGACAGGCAAAGCTCTGGAAACACCATATATTTT.

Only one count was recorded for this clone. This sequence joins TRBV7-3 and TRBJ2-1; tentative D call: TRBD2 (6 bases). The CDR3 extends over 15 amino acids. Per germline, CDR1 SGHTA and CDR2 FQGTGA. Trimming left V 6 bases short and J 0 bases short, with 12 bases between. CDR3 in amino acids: CASSSGVRSYNEQFF. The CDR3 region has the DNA TGTGCCAGCAGTTCGGGGGTACGCTCCTACAATGAGCAGTTCTTC. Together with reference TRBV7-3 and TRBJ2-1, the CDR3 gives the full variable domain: GAGVSQTPSNKVTEKGKYVELRCDPISGHTALYWYRQSLGQGPEFLIYFQGTGAADDSGLPNDRFFAVRPEGSVSTLKIQRTERGDSAVYLCASSSGVRSYNEQFFGPGTRLTVL.

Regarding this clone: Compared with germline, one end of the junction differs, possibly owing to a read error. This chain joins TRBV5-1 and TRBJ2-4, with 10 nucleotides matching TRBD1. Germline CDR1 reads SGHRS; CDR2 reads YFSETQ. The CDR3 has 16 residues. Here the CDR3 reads CASSLRQGAAKNSQYF. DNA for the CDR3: TGCGCCAGCAGCTTAAGACAGGGGGCGGCCAAAAACAGTCAGTACTTC.

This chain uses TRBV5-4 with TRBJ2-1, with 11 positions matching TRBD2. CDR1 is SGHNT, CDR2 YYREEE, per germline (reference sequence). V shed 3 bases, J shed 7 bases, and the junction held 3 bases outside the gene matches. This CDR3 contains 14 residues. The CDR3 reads CASSSVAGGNEQFF. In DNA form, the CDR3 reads TGTGCCAGCAGCTCGGTAGCGGGGGGGAATGAGCAGTTCTTC.

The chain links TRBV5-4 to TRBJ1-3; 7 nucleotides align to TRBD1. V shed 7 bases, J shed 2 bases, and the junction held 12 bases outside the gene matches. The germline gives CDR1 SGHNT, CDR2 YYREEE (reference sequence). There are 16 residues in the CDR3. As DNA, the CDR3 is TGTGCCAGCTTCGACAGGGCCACTACCGCTGGAAACACCATATATTTT. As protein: CASFDRATTAGNTIYF.

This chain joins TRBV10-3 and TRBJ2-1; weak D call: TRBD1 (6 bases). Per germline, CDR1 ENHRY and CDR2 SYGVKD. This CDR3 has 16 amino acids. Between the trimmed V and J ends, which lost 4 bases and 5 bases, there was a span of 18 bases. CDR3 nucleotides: TGTGCCATCAGTGCGAACAGGGAGTCCCACCACAATGAGCAGTTCTTC. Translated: CAISANRESHHNEQFF.

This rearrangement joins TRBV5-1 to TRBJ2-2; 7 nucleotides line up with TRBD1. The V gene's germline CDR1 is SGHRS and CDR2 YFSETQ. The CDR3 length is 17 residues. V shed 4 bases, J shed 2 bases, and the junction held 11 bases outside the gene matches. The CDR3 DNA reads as TGCGCCAGCAGCGAATCCGGGACAGCAATCAACACCGGGGAGCTGTTTTTT. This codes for CASSESGTAINTGELFF.

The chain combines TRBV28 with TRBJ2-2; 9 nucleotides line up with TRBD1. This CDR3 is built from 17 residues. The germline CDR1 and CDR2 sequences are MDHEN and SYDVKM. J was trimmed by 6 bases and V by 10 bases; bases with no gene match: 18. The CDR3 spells CATAPSTGGGGSGELFF. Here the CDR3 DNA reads TGTGCCACCGCGCCGTCGACAGGGGGAGGTGGCTCCGGGGAGCTGTTTTTT.

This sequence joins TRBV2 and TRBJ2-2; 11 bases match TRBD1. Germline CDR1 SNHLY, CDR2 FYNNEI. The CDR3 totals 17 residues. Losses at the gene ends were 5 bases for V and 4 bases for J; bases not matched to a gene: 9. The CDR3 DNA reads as TGTGCCAGCAGTACGACCGGGACAGGGGGTACCACCGGGGAGCTGTTTTTT. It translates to CASSTTGTGGTTGELFF. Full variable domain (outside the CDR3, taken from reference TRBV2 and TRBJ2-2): EPEVTQTPSHQVTQMGQEVILRCVPISNHLYFYWYRQILGQKVEFLVSFYNNEISEKSEIFDDQFSVERPDGSNFTLKIRSTKLEDSAMYFCASSTTGTGGTTGELFFGEGSRLTVL.

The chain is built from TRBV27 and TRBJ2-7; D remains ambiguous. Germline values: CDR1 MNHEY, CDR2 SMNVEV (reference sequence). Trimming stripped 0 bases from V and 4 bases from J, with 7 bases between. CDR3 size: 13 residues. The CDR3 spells CASSLSPGYEQYF. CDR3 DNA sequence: TGTGCCAGCAGTTTATCCCCCGGTTACGAGCAGTACTTC.

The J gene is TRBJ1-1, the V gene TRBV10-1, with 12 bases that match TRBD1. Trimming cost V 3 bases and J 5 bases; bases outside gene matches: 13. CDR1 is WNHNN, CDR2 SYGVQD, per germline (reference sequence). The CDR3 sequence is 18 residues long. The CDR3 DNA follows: TGCGCCAGCAGTGACCGGGGGGGGACAGGGGGCGGTGGGACTGAAGCTTTCTTT. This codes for CASSDRGGTGGGGTEAFF.